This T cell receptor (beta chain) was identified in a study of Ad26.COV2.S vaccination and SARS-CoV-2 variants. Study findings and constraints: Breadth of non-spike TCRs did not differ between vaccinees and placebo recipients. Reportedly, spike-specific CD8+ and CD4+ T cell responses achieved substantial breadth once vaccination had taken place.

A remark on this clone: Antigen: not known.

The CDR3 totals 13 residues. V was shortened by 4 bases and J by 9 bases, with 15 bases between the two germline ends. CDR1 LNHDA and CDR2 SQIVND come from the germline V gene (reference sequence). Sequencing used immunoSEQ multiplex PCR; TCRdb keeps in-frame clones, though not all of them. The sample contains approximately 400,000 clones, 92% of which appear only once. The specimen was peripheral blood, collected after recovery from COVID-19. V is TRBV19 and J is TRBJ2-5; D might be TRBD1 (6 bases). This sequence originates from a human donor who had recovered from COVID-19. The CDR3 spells CASSTDRSRAQYF. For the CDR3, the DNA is TGTGCCAGTAGTACCGACAGGTCTCGGGCCCAGTACTTC.